This is a list of T cell receptor beta chains from one sample in a study of identical twins. TCRdb re-derived calls from the 5' RACE reads in MiXCR, one entry per CDR3 protein. This sample has 650,000 to 800,000 distinct CDR3 sequences, with over 8.5% found just once. This sample was shared with a second study, whose subject was yellow fever vaccine responses in identical twins.

The sample taken for sequencing was PBMCs. The receptors stem from a woman aged 18-30 years in good health. CDR3s include the opening cysteine and the closing phenylalanine or tryptophan.

CDR3aa	v_gene
CASSSPAAAIGETQYF	TRBV28
CASSQDRVVNEQFF	TRBV14
CASSLGWERYEQYF	TRBV7-4
CASSLGARAQYF	TRBV7-2
CASSKTGEQYF	TRBV6-2/TRBV6-3
CASSQVGSGTEAFF	TRBV3-1
CASPDTISGDTQYF	TRBV6-4
CASSPGQETEAFF	TRBV4-3
CASSFVGPSGSYEQYF	TRBV27
CASSIRDGTDTQYF	TRBV7-3
CASSHSHGSGRPQNTGELFF	TRBV4-3
CSAWGLAGPLDPDTQYF	TRBV20-1
CSVELEGLYEQYF	TRBV29-1
CASSLGSGDSTDTQYF	TRBV7-9
CSVVGEVGSGALMDNEQFF	TRBV29-1
CASEGGTSLYEQYF	TRBV6-2/TRBV6-3
CASSQASGSTDTQYF	TRBV4-1
CASSPGSYEQFF	TRBV14
CASSLVGTGDGYTF	TRBV12-3/TRBV12-4
CASSLGYDYEQYF	TRBV7-9
CSALAGGYYNEQFF	TRBV20-1
CASSFERERDTGELFF	TRBV12-3/TRBV12-4
CSVEGYLDSYEQYF	TRBV29-1
CASSYLGERYNEQFF	TRBV6-2/TRBV6-3
CASSLVGENYNEQFF	TRBV7-9
CASSRSTPTGVKDEQYF	TRBV7-9
CASSLETGDQPQHF	TRBV5-5
CASSSRLAGINEQFF	TRBV6-5
CASSFRRDGAYEQYF	TRBV7-8
CSADSISLAESTDTQYF	TRBV20-1
CASQARGGYNEQFF	TRBV7-8
CASSLSRGGAGNTIYF	TRBV6-1
CASSLTSGRSNGANVLTF	TRBV2
CASSRVEGRNEQFF	TRBV7-9
CASSSDPRRDEQFF	TRBV7-8
CSAGPREPTGNGYTF	TRBV29-1
CASSRRWTGGEETQYF	TRBV3-1
CASSLGPGGYNEQFF	TRBV7-9
CASSQDWGNSYNEQFF	TRBV4-3
CASSKSGIGYNEQFF	TRBV4-3
CSVSVTSGLDEQFF	TRBV29-1
CASSESHRVWDEQYF	TRBV6-1
CASSLGTGEDTQYF	TRBV7-9
CSVEEAGGQGTNYGYTF	TRBV29-1